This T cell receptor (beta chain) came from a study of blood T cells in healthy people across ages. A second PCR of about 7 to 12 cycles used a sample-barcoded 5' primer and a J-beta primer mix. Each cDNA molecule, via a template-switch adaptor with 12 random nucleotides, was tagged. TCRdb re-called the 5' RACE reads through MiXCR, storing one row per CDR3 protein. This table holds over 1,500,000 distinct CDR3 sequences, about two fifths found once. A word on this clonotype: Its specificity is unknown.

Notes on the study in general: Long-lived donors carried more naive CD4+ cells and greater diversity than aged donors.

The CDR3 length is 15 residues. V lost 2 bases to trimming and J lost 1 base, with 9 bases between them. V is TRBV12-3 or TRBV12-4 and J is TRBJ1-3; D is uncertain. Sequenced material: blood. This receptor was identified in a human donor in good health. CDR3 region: CASSLRMGSGNTIYF. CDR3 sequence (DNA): TGTGCCAGCAGTTTAAGGATGGGGTCTGGAAACACCATATATTTT.